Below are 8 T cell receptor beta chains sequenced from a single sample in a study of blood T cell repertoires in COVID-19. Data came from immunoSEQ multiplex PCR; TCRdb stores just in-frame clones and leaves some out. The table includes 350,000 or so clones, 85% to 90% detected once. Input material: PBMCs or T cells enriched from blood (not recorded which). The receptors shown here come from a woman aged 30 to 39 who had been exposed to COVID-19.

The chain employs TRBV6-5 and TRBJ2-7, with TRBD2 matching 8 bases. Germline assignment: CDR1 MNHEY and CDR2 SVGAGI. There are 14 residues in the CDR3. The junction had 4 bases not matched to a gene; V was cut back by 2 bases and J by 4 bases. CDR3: CASSYSGRGYEQYF. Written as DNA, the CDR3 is TGTGCCAGCAGTTACAGCGGGAGAGGATACGAGCAGTACTTC.

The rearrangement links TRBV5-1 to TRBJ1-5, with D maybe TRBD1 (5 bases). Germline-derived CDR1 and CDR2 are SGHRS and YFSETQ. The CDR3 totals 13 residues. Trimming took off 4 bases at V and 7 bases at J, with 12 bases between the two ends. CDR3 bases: TGCGCCAGCAGCGCCGCGACAGACCAGCCCCAGCATTTT. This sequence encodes CASSAATDQPQHF.

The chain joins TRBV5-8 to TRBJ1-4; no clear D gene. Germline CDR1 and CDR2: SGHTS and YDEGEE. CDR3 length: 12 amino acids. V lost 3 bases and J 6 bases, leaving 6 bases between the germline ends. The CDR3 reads CASSYYHEKLFF. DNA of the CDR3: TGTGCCAGCAGCTACTACCATGAAAAACTGTTTTTT.

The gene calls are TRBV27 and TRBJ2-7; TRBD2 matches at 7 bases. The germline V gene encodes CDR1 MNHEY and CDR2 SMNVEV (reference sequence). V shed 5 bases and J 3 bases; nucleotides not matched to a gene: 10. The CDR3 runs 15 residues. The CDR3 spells CASSPTGTTFYEQYF. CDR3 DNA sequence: TGTGCCAGCAGTCCTACCGGGACTACCTTCTACGAGCAGTACTTC.

The CDR3 spells CATSSYRDMGYGYTF. CDR3 nucleotides: TGTGCCACCAGTTCGTACCGGGACATGGGCTATGGCTACACCTTC. The chain joins TRBV15 to TRBJ1-2, with a weak D call TRBD1 (6 bases). The ends were cut back, 6 bases at V and 4 bases at J, with 18 bases in the middle. The CDR3 sequence is 15 residues long. Germline loops: CDR1 LNHNV, CDR2 YYDKDF (reference sequence). The whole variable domain, filled in from reference TRBV15 and TRBJ1-2, reads DAMVIQNPRYQVTQFGKPVTLSCSQTLNHNVMYWYQQKSSQAPKLLFHYYDKDFNNEADTPDNFQSRRPNTSFCFLDIRSPGLGDTAMYLCATSSYRDMGYGYTFGSGTRLTVV.

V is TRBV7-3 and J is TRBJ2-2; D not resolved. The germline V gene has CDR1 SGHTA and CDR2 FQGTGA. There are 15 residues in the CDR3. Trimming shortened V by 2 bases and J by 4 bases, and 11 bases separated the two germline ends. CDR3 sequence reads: CASSLVGSSTGELFF. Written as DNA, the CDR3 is TGTGCCAGCAGCTTAGTCGGTAGCTCCACCGGGGAGCTGTTTTTT.

The CDR3 DNA sequence: TGTGCCAGCAGCGCACGGGACAGGGGGTTACAAGAGACCCAGTACTTC. The encoded protein is CASSARDRGLQETQYF. This chain connects TRBV2 to TRBJ2-5, with 11 bases identical to TRBD1. CDR1 and CDR2 (germline): SNHLY, FYNNEI. This CDR3 has 16 amino acids. The trim removed 6 bases at V and 2 bases at J, leaving 8 bases unmatched.

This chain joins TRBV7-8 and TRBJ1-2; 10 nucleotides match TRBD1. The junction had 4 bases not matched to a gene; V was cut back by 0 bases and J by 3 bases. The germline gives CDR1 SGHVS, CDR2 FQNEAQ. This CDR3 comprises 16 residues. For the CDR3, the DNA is TGTGCCAGCAGCTTAGCCCGCGGACAGGGGGACTATGGCTACACCTTC. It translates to CASSLARGQGDYGYTF.